This TCR beta chain was identified during a study of long-term antiretroviral therapy in people with HIV. V was trimmed by 4 bases and J by 5 bases, leaving 8 bases between them. Looked up from germline, CDR1 is SQVTM and CDR2 is ANQGSEA. The CDR3 is made up of 11 amino acids. Inclusion required at least two post-ART and at least one pre-ART PBMC samples. Cryopreserved PBMC numbered roughly 0.85-10 million per sample before DNA extraction. Running of the v3.0 immunoSEQ assay took place at survey level. TCRdb's table, derived via immunoSEQ multiplex PCR, lists solely in-frame clones and lacks some. The table has some 25,000 clones, 79% seen once.

The sequencing used unsorted PBMCs, collected 2.1 years after starting antiretroviral therapy. This clonotype was obtained from a man under 40 with HIV. V gene TRBV29-1 combines with J gene TRBJ1-2; D remains ambiguous. The CDR3 DNA reads as TGCAGCGTTGTGGCAGATTATGGCTACACCTTC. It specifies CSVVADYGYTF.